This entry lists 7 T cell receptor beta chains sequenced from one sample in a study of CD8 T cells in Susac syndrome. Random hexamers were used to reverse transcribe 0.5 to 1 ug of RNA. TCRdb ran MiXCR on the immunoSEQ multiplex PCR reads and lists one entry per CDR3 protein. The sample lists some 99,000 distinct CDR3 sequences, 95% to 98% occurring once. Input material: CD4+ T cells from PBMCs. Every receptor here comes from a human donor in good health.

This sequence joins TRBV7-9 and TRBJ1-1; D is unclear. CDR1 is SEHNR, CDR2 FQNEAQ, per germline (reference sequence). V was shortened by 5 bases and J by 2 bases, with 15 bases between the two germline ends. The CDR3 is made up of 15 amino acids. The CDR3 nucleotides read TGTGCCAGCAGCCAAAAATGGCGGATCAACACTGAAGCTTTCTTT. Its protein is CASSQKWRINTEAFF.

This chain links TRBV5-4 with TRBJ2-2; weak D call: TRBD1 (6 bases). The V gene's germline CDR1 is SGHNT and CDR2 YYREEE (reference sequence). The germline V and J ends were trimmed by 4 bases and 4 bases, with 14 bases remaining between them. The CDR3 length is 15 residues. As DNA, the CDR3 is TGTGCCAGCAGCCCCGGGACACCTGGCACCGGGGAGCTGTTTTTT. It specifies CASSPGTPGTGELFF.

The V call is TRBV12-3 or TRBV12-4, the J call TRBJ1-2; 7 nucleotides align to TRBD1. The CDR3 consists of 14 residues. V lost 6 bases to trimming and J lost 0 bases; unmatched junction nucleotides: 4. The CDR3 DNA sequence: TGTGCCAGCAGGAACAGGGGAGCTAACTATGGCTACACCTTC. It encodes CASRNRGANYGYTF.

This chain uses TRBV29-1 with TRBJ1-2; D gene unclear. CDR1 and CDR2 (germline): SQVTM, ANQGSEA. The CDR3 has 11 amino acids. V was cut by 4 bases and J by 8 bases, with 11 bases left in between. The CDR3 reads CSVVSPFGYTF. CDR3 coding DNA: TGCAGCGTTGTTAGCCCTTTCGGCTACACCTTC.

The chain joins TRBV6-1 to TRBJ2-6; possibly TRBD1 for D (6 bases). Trimming removed 5 bases from V and 0 bases from J, with 20 bases in between. The CDR3 has 19 amino acids. Germline V gene lookup returns CDR1 MNHNS and CDR2 SASEGT. In nucleotides, the CDR3 is TGTGCCAGCAGTCCCCTCCGACAGGCCGCATCCTCTGGGGCCAACGTCCTGACTTTC. This translates into CASSPLRQAASSGANVLTF.

This rearrangement joins TRBV28 to TRBJ2-7, with D possibly being TRBD1 (6 bases). V shed 5 bases and J shed 6 bases, with 17 bases lying between them. The CDR3 covers 14 residues. Germline CDR1 and CDR2: MDHEN and SYDVKM. The CDR3 nucleotides are TGTGCCAGCAGTATCGAAAGGACAGCCTTCGAGCAGTACTTC. It yields the protein CASSIERTAFEQYF. Supplemented by reference TRBV28 and TRBJ2-7, the full variable domain reads DVKVTQSSRYLVKRTGEKVFLECVQDMDHENMFWYRQDPGLGLRLIYFSYDVKMKEKGDIPEGYSVSREKKERFSLILESASTNQTSMYLCASSIERTAFEQYFGPGTRLTVT.

The chain is built from TRBV5-1 and TRBJ1-4; D may be TRBD1 (5 bases). V shed 0 bases and J shed 5 bases, with 11 bases lying between them. Germline V CDR1 and CDR2: SGHRS, YFSETQ. CDR3 length equals 15 residues. The CDR3 is CASSLGGDSNEKLFF. The CDR3 nucleotides read TGCGCCAGCAGCTTGGGAGGGGACTCGAATGAAAAACTGTTTTTT.